This T cell receptor (beta chain) originates from a study of T cell responses to AZD1222 COVID-19 vaccine. CDR1 is SEHNR, CDR2 FQNEAQ, per germline (reference sequence). The germline V and J ends were trimmed by 3 bases and 2 bases, with 8 bases remaining between them. This CDR3 region has 15 residues. TCRdb's copy holds only in-frame clones and misses some; the assay was immunoSEQ multiplex PCR. The table records about 170,000 clones, approximately 95% of them present only once. Findings of the study overall: Donors skewed white British and female; clonal diversity was possibly underestimated.

With respect to this clone: Its antigen is not identified.

Sample: peripheral blood, taken on day 0 of AZD1222 vaccination. The J gene is TRBJ2-6, the V gene TRBV7-9; D ambiguous. The receptor was derived from an adult in good health. The CDR3 here is CASSFQETGANVLTF. CDR3 sequence (DNA): TGTGCCAGCAGCTTCCAAGAGACTGGGGCCAACGTCCTGACTTTC. The full variable domain, with the rest looked up from reference TRBV7-9 and TRBJ2-6, is DTGVSQNPRHKITKRGQNVTFRCDPISEHNRLYWYRQTLGQGPEFLTYFQNEAQLEKSRLLSDRFSAERPKGSFSTLEIQRTEQGDSAMYLCASSFQETGANVLTFGAGSRLTVL.